This T cell receptor (beta chain) was profiled in a study of T-cell memory formation after mild COVID-19. Study background: Largely donor-specific TCR clusters were found.

As regards this clonotype: Its antigen remains unidentified.

The CDR3 length is 17 residues. V shed 6 bases, J shed 4 bases, and the junction held 15 bases outside the gene matches. The V gene's germline CDR1 is KGHSH and CDR2 LQKENI. TCR alpha and TCR beta cDNA libraries with sample barcodes and UMIs came from 5'RACE using constant-segment primers. TCRdb fed the 5' RACE reads into MiXCR, producing one record per CDR3 protein. The sample contains over 120,000 distinct CDR3 sequences, roughly 21% of which appear only once. General study findings and limits: Memory cells collected pre-infection included some clones that later responded, suggesting cross-reactive memory joined. Mainly in CM and EM were contracting CD4+ clones; CD8+ were in EMRA.

The V and J genes are TRBV18 and TRBJ1-5, with TRBD1 identical over 7 bases. The TCR comes from an adult woman who had mild COVID-19 (a few samples of this study predate the infection). Cell type and time point are not known. The sequenced sample consisted of PBMCs or a T cell subset sorted from them (not recorded which). The chain's CDR3 is CASSALPGTEKNQPQHF. The CDR3 nucleotides read TGTGCCAGCTCGGCACTTCCCGGGACAGAGAAAAATCAGCCCCAGCATTTT.